The subject of this entry is one TCR beta chain. The antigen is not known. These data originate in a study of cytomegalovirus exposure and HLA in healthy donors. Study results and caveats: Through in vitro validation, a few CMV-associated chains were shown to be specific for CMV antigens. In terms of immune exposure information, only CMV serostatus was available.

PCR primers comprised 60 Vbeta and 13 Jbeta primers. This table comes from immunoSEQ multiplex PCR, and its TCRdb copy is limited to in-frame clones, with some not included. The sample holds about 40,000 clones, 70% to 85% seen once. CDR1 is SGDLS and CDR2 is YYNGEE in the germline V gene. The CDR3 has 14 amino acids. Deletions cut 0 bases from V and 7 bases from J, with 10 bases between. The chain joins TRBV9 to TRBJ2-2; D is unclear. The TCR comes from a young woman in good health and CMV-seropositive. The sequencing input was PBMCs. The CDR3 DNA reads TGTGCCAGCAGCGTAGAAAGACGGAGCGGGGAGCTGTTTTTT. This sequence encodes CASSVERRSGELFF. The full variable domain, rest sourced from reference TRBV9 and TRBJ2-2, is DSGVTQTPKHLITATGQRVTLRCSPRSGDLSVYWYQQSLDQGLQFLIQYYNGEERAKGNILERFSAQQFPDLHSELNLSSLELGDSALYFCASSVERRSGELFFGEGSRLTVL.